The source of this T cell receptor (beta chain) is a study of cytomegalovirus exposure and HLA in healthy donors. Study summary: In a previous analysis, approximately 110 million unique TCR beta sequences were found from some 180 million T cells. Notes on the study in general: When analyzed later, a missense DCLRE1C variant was found to be linked to TCR beta V- and J-gene trimming. TCR beta sequences numbering 16,951 were associated with HLA alleles at 0.05 false discovery rate in a later analysis.

Trimming removed 2 bases from V and 7 bases from J; junction bases left unmatched: 5. Looked up from germline, CDR1 is MNHNY and CDR2 is SVGAGI (reference sequence). CDR3 size: 15 residues. This clone appeared a single time. The antigen is unknown. 60 Vbeta and 13 Jbeta primers were used in PCR. Sequencing used immunoSEQ multiplex PCR; TCRdb keeps in-frame clones, though not all of them. Of 180,000 or so clones listed, approximately 80% are singletons. Sequencing was carried out using PBMCs. The source is a man between 18 and 35 years old in good health and CMV-seronegative. The chain has TRBV6-6 and TRBJ2-1; 10 bases match TRBD2. The CDR3: CASSYRAGGSNEQFF. DNA of the CDR3: TGTGCCAGCAGTTACAGAGCGGGAGGGTCAAATGAGCAGTTCTTC.